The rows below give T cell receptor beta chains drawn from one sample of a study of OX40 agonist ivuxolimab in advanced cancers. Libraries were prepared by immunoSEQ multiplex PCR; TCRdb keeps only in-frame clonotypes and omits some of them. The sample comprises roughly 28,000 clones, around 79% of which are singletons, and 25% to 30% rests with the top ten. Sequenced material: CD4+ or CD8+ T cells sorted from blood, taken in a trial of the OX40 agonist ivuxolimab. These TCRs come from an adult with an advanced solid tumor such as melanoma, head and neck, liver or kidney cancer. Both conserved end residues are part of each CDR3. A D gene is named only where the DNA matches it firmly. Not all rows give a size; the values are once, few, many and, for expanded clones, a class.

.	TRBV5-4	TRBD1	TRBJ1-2	CASSPGQGAYGYTF	TGTGCCAGCAGCCCGGGACAGGGGGCCTATGGCTACACCTTC
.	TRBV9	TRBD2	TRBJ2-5	CASSVGVSGSDTQYF	TGTGCCAGCAGCGTAGGAGTTAGCGGGAGTGATACCCAGTACTTC
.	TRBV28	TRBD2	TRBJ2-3	CASSLLAGADPDTQYF	TGTGCCAGCAGTCTCTTAGCGGGAGCGGATCCAGATACGCAGTATTTT
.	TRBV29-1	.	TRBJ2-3	CSVVPRAISTDTQYF	TGCAGCGTTGTCCCCCGAGCGATTAGCACAGATACGCAGTATTTT
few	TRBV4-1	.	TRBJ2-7	CASSQAAASSYEQYF	TGCGCCAGCAGCCAAGCCGCGGCTAGCTCCTACGAGCAGTACTTC
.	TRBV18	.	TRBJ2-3	CASSLQGWTDTQYF	TGTGCCAGCTCATTACAGGGTTGGACAGATACGCAGTATTTT
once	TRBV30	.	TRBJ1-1	CAWATGTGTEAFF	TGTGCCTGGGCCACAGGGACGGGCACTGAAGCTTTCTTT
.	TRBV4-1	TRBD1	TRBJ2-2	CASSHRLGTGLTGELFF	TGCGCCAGCAGCCATCGGTTAGGGACAGGGCTCACCGGGGAGCTGTTTTTT
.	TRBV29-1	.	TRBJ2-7	CSVDATGYEQYF	TGCAGCGTTGACGCTACGGGTTACGAGCAGTACTTC
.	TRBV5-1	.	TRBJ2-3	CASSWGGAASTDTQYF	TGCGCCAGCAGCTGGGGCGGCGCGGCTAGCACAGATACGCAGTATTTT
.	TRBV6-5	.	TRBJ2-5	CASSGGSAQETQYF	TGTGCCAGCAGTGGGGGGTCGGCGCAAGAGACCCAGTACTTC
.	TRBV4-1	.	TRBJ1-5	CASSQVVNSNQPQHF	TGCGCCAGCAGCCAAGTGGTGAACAGCAATCAGCCCCAGCATTTT
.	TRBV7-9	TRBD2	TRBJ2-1	CASSPGLAGDSYNEQFF	TGTGCCAGCAGCCCGGGACTAGCGGGGGACTCCTACAATGAGCAGTTCTTC
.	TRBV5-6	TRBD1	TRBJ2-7	CASSVRDRDSNEQYF	TGTGCCAGCAGCGTTCGGGACAGGGATAGCAACGAGCAGTACTTC
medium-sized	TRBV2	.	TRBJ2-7	CASPSRGGEQYF	TGTGCCAGCCCATCCAGGGGGGGAGAGCAGTACTTC
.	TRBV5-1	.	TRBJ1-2	CASSRDLGADYGYTF	TGCGCCAGCAGCCGGGACCTCGGCGCCGACTATGGCTACACCTTC
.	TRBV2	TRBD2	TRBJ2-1	CASSEAPRLAVLRSYNEQFF	TGTGCCAGCAGTGAAGCGCCGAGACTAGCGGTACTTCGCTCCTACAATGAGCAGTTCTTC
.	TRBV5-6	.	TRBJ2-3	CASSLGSGVSTDTQYF	TGTGCCAGCAGCTTGGGTTCAGGGGTTTCGACAGATACGCAGTATTTT
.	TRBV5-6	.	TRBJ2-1	CASSESLWGLQFF	TGTGCCAGCAGCGAGTCCCTTTGGGGGCTACAGTTCTTC
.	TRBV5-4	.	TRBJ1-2	CASSGTANYGYTF	TGTGCCAGCAGCGGGACGGCCAACTATGGCTACACCTTC
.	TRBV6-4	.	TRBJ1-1	CASSDPRATEMNTEAFF	TGTGCCAGCAGTGACCCAAGGGCCACCGAAATGAACACTGAAGCTTTCTTT
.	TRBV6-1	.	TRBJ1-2	CASSEAQTGPYGYTF	TGTGCCAGCAGTGAAGCGCAAACAGGACCCTATGGCTACACCTTC
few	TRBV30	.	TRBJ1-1	CAWSWGRGTEAFF	TGTGCCTGGAGTTGGGGTCGGGGTACTGAAGCTTTCTTT
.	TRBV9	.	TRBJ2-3	CASSVARDSPADTQYF	TGTGCCAGCAGCGTAGCGAGGGACTCCCCCGCGGATACGCAGTATTTT
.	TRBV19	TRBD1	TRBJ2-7	CASKQGADEQYF	TGTGCCAGCAAACAGGGGGCAGACGAGCAGTACTTC
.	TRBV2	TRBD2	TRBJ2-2	CASSRGGNGNAGELFF	TGTGCCAGCAGTCGGGGAGGGAATGGGAACGCCGGGGAGCTGTTTTTT
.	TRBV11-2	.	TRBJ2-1	CASSSTRERSYNEQFF	TGTGCCAGCAGCTCCACCCGGGAGCGCTCCTACAATGAGCAGTTCTTC
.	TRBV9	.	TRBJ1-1	CASSVGGSTEAFF	TGTGCCAGCAGCGTCGGAGGGTCCACTGAAGCTTTCTTT
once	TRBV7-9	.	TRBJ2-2	CASSYATGLNTGELFF	TGTGCCAGCAGCTACGCTACAGGGCTGAACACCGGGGAGCTGTTTTTT
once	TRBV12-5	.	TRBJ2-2	CASGLDLIDTGELFF	TGTGCTAGTGGTTTGGACCTGATAGACACCGGGGAGCTGTTTTTT
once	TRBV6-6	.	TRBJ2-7	CASSYPGESYEQYF	TGTGCCAGCAGTTACCCGGGAGAATCCTACGAGCAGTACTTC
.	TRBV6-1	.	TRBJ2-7	CASTAGPYYEQYF	TGTGCCAGCACGGCAGGACCTTACTACGAGCAGTACTTC
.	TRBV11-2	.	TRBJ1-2	CASSLGGGQYGYTF	TGTGCCAGCAGCTTGGGTGGGGGCCAATATGGCTACACCTTC
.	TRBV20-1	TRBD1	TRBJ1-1	CSAWDSEAFF	TGCAGTGCTTGGGACAGTGAAGCTTTCTTT
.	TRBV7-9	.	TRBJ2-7	CASGGASYEQYF	TGTGCCAGCGGCGGTGCGTCCTACGAGCAGTACTTC
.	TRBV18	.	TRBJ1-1	CASSPMGNMNTEAFF	TGTGCCAGCTCACCAATGGGGAACATGAACACTGAAGCTTTCTTT
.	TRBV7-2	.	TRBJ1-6	CASSLYFNSYNSPLHF	TGTGCCAGCAGCTTATATTTTAACTCCTATAATTCACCCCTCCACTTT
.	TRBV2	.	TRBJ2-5	CASIFMGLGETQYF	TGTGCCAGCATCTTCATGGGGCTCGGAGAGACCCAGTACTTC
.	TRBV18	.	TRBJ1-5	CASSPKSEYSNQPQHF	TGTGCCAGCTCACCCAAATCAGAGTATAGCAATCAGCCCCAGCATTTT
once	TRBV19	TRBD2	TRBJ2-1	CASSNPQGLAVRYNEQFF	TGTGCCAGTAGTAACCCTCAAGGACTAGCGGTGAGGTACAATGAGCAGTTCTTC
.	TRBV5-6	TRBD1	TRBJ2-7	CASSSTGNEQYF	TGTGCCAGCAGCTCGACAGGGAACGAGCAGTACTTC
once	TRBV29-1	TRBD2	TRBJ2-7	CSVPGGGREQYF	TGCAGCGTGCCCGGGGGGGGGCGAGAGCAGTACTTC
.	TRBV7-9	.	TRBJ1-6	CASSLDTFNNSPLHF	TGTGCCAGCAGCTTAGACACCTTCAATAATTCACCCCTCCACTTT
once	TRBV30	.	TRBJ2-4	CAWSVMTGTIAKNIQYF	TGTGCCTGGAGTGTAATGACAGGAACCATAGCCAAAAACATTCAGTACTTC
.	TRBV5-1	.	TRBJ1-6	CASSHFGGAGRNSPLHF	TGCGCCAGCAGCCATTTCGGTGGGGCAGGGAGGAATTCACCCCTCCACTTT
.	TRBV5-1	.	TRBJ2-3	CASSLEGIGTDTQYF	TGCGCCAGCAGCTTGGAGGGTATCGGGACAGATACGCAGTATTTT
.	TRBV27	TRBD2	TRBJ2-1	CASVLNPSGRGDNEQFF	TGTGCCAGCGTCTTAAACCCGAGCGGGAGAGGGGACAATGAGCAGTTCTTC
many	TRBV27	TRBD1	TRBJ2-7	CASSLWTGREQYF	TGTGCCAGCAGTCTCTGGACAGGGCGCGAGCAGTACTTC
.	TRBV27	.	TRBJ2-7	CASSFQGGPEQYF	TGTGCCAGCAGTTTCCAGGGAGGCCCCGAGCAGTACTTC
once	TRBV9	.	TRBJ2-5	CASSVAGTAGETQYF	TGTGCCAGCAGCGTAGCTGGGACCGCGGGAGAGACCCAGTACTTC
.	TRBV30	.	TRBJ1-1	CAWSGLNTEAFF	TGTGCCTGGAGTGGGCTGAACACTGAAGCTTTCTTT
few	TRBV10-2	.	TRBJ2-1	CASSELEYNEQFF	TGCGCCAGCAGTGAACTGGAGTACAATGAGCAGTTCTTC
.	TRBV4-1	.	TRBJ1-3	CASSQEPDRKGAYF	TGCGCCAGCAGCCAAGAACCTGACAGGAAAGGTGCATATTTT